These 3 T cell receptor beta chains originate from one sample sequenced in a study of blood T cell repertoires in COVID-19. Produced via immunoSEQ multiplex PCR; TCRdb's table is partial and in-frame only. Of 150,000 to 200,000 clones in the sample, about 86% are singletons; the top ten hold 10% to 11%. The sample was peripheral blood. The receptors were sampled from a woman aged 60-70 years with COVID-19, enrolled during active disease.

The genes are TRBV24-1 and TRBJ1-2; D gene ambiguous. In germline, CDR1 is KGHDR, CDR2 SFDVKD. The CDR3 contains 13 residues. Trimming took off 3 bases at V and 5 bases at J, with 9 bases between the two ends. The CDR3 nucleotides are TGTGCCACCAGTGATCAGGACTGGTATGGCTACACCTTC. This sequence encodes CATSDQDWYGYTF.

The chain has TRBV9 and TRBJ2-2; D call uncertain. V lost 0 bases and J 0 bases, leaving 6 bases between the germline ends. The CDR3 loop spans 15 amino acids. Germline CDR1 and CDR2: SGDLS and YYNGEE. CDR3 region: CASSVGSANTGELFF. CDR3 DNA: TGTGCCAGCAGCGTAGGCAGCGCGAACACCGGGGAGCTGTTTTTT.

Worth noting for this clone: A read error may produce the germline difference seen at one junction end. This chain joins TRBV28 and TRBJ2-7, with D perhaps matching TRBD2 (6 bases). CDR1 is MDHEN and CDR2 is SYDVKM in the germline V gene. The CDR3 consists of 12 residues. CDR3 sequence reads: CASSSAGRRSHF. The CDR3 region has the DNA TGTGCCAGCAGCTCGGCGGGACGTCGGTCGCACTTC.